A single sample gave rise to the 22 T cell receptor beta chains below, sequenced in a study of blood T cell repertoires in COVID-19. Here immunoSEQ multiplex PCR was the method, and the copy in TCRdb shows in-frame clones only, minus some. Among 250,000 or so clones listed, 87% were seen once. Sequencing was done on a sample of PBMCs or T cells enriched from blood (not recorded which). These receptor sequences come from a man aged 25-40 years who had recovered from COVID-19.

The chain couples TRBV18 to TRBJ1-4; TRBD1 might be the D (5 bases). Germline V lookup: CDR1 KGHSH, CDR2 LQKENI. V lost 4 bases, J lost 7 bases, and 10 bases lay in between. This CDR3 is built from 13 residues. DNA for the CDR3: TGTGCCAGCTCACGGGGCGCCACTGAAAAACTGTTTTTT. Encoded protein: CASSRGATEKLFF.

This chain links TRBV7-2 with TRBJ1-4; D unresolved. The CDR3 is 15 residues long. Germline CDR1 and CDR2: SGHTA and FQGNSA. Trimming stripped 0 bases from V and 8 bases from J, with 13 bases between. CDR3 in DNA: TGTGCCAGCAGCTTAGCTAATGGGGAGGGAGAAAAACTGTTTTTT. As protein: CASSLANGEGEKLFF.

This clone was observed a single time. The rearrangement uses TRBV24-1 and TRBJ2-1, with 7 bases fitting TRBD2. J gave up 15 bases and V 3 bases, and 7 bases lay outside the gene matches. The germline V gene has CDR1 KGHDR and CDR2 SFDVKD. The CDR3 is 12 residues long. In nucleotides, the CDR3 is TGTGCCACCAGTGATGGGAGGGACCCAGCGTTCTTC. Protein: CATSDGRDPAFF.

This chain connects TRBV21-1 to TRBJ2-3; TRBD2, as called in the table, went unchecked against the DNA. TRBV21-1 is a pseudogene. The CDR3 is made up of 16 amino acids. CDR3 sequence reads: CASSTSTPVKRGSQYF. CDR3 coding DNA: TGTGCCAGCAGCACATCAACTCCTGTCAAGCGGGGCTCGCAGTATTTT.

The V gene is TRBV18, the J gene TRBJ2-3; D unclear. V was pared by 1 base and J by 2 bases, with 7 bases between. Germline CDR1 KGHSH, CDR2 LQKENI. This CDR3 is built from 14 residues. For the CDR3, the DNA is TGTGCCAGCTCACCACAGAGAAACACAGATACGCAGTATTTT. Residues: CASSPQRNTDTQYF.

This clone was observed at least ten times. In DNA, the CDR3 is TGTGCCAGCAGCTCCCTGTCCAGGGTGAACACTGAAGCTTTCTTT. Its translation is CASSSLSRVNTEAFF. The chain employs TRBV7-2 and TRBJ1-1; possibly TRBD1 for D (5 bases). The CDR3 has 15 amino acids. In germline, CDR1 is SGHTA, CDR2 FQGNSA. Trimming took 4 bases from V and 0 from J, leaving 12 bases between them.

The CDR3 coding sequence is TGTGCCAGCAGTTTTGTCGGGACTAGCATTCGGTTCTTC. Translation gives CASSFVGTSIRFF. This chain joins TRBV12-3 or TRBV12-4 and TRBJ2-1; 9 nucleotides line up with TRBD2. The CDR3 length is 13 residues. V lost 3 bases, J lost 15 bases, and 9 bases stayed unmatched.

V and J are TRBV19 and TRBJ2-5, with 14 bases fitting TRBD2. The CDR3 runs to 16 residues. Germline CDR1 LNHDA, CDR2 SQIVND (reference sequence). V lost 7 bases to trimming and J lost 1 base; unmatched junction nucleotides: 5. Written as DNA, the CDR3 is TGTGCCAGTACTCCGGGACTAGCGGGGGCCCAAGAGACCCAGTACTTC. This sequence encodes CASTPGLAGAQETQYF.

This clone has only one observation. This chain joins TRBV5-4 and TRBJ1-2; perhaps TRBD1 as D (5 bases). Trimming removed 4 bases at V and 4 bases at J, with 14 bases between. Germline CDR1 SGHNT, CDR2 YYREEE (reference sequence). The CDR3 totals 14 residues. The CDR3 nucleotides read TGTGCCAGCAGCCCCAGGGAATTGGGCTATGGCTACACCTTC. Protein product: CASSPRELGYGYTF. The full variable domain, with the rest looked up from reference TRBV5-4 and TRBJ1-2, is ETGVTQSPTHLIKTRGQQVTLRCSSQSGHNTVSWYQQALGQGPQFIFQYYREEENGRGNFPPRFSGLQFPNYSSELNVNALELDDSALYLCASSPRELGYGYTFGSGTRLTVV.

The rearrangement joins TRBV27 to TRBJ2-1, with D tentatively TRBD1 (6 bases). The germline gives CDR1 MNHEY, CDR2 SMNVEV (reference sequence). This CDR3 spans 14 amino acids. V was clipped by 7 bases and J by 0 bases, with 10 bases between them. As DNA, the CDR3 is TGTGCCAGCAAGGGACAAAGCTCCTACAATGAGCAGTTCTTC. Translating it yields CASKGQSSYNEQFF.

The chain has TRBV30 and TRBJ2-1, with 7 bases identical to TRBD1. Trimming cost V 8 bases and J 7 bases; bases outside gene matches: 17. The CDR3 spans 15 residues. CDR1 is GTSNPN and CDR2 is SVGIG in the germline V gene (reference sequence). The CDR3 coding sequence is TGTGCCCGACGCCCCCTCTACAGGGGTAATAATGAGCAGTTCTTC. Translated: CARRPLYRGNNEQFF.

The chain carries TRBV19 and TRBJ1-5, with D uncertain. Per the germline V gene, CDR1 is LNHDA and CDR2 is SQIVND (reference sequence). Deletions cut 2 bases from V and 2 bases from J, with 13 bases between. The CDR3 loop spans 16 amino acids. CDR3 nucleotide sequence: TGTGCCAGTAGTATAATTACAGTGGGAGGCAATCAGCCCCAGCATTTT. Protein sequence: CASSIITVGGNQPQHF.

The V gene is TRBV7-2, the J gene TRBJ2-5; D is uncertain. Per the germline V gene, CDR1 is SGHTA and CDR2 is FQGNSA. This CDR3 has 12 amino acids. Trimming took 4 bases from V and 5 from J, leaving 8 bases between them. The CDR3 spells CASSSYRETQYF. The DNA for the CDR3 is TGTGCCAGCAGCTCATACCGGGAGACCCAGTACTTC.

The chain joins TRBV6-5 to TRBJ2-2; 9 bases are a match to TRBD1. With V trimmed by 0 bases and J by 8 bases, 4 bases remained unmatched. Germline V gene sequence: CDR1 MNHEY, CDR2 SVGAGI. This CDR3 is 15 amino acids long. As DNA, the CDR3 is TGTGCCAGCAGTTACTCGAACAGGGGGCAAGGGGAGCTGTTTTTT. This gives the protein CASSYSNRGQGELFF.

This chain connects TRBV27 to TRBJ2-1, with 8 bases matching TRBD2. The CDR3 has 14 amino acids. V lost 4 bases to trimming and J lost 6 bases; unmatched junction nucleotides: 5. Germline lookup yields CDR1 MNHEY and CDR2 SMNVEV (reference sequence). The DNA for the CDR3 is TGTGCCAGCAGTTCAGGACTAGCCAGCAATGAGCAGTTCTTC. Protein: CASSSGLASNEQFF.

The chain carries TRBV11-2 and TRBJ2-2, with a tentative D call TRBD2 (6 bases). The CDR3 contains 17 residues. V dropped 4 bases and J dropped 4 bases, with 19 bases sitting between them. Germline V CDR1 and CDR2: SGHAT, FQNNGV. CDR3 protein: CASSSTPGVAATGELFF. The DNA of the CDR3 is TGTGCCAGCAGCTCTACCCCTGGGGTAGCGGCCACCGGGGAGCTGTTTTTT. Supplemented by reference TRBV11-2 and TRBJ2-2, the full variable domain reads EAGVAQSPRYKIIEKRQSVAFWCNPISGHATLYWYQQILGQGPKLLIQFQNNGVVDDSQLPKDRFSAERLKGVDSTLKIQPAKLEDSAVYLCASSSTPGVAATGELFFGEGSRLTVL.

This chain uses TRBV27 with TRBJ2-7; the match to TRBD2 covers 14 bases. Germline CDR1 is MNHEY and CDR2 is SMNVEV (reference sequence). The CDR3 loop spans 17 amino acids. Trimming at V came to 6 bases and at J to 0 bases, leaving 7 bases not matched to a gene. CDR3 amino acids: CASSRGLAGEISYEQYF. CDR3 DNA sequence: TGTGCCAGCAGCCGGGGACTAGCGGGAGAGATCTCCTACGAGCAGTACTTC.

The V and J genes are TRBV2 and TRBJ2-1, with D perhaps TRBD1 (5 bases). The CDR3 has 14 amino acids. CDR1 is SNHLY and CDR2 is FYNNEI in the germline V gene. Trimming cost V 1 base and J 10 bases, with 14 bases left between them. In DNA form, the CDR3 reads TGTGCCAGCAGTGAAGACCAGGGTAGCAGAGAGCAGTTCTTC. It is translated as CASSEDQGSREQFF.

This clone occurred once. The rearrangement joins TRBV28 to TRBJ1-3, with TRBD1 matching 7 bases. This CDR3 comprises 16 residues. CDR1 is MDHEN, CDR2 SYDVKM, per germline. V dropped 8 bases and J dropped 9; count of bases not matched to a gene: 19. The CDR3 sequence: CASLTPGAGGASTIYF. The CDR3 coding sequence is TGTGCCAGCCTTACCCCGGGGGCAGGGGGTGCCAGCACCATATATTTT.

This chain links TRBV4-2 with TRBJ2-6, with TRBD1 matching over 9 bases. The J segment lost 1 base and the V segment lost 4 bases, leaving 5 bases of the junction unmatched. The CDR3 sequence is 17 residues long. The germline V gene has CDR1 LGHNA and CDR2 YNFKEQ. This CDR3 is CASSPRDRDSGANVLTF. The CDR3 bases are TGTGCCAGCAGCCCCCGGGACAGGGATTCTGGGGCCAACGTCCTGACTTTC.

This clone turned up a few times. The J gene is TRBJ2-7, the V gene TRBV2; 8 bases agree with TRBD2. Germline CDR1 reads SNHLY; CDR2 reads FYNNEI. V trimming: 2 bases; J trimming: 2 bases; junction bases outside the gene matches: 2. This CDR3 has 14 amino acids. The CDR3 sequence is CASSETGGTYEQYF. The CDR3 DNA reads TGTGCCAGCAGTGAAACGGGAGGGACCTACGAGCAGTACTTC. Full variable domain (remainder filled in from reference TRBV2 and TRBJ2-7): EPEVTQTPSHQVTQMGQEVILRCVPISNHLYFYWYRQILGQKVEFLVSFYNNEISEKSEIFDDQFSVERPDGSNFTLKIRSTKLEDSAMYFCASSETGGTYEQYFGPGTRLTVT.

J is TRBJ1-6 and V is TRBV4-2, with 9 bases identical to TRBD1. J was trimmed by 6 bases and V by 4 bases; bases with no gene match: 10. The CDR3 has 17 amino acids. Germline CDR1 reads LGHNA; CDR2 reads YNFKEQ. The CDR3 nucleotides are TGTGCCAGCAGCCCCCAACAGGGGGCTGTCGGTAATTCACCCCTCCACTTT. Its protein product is CASSPQQGAVGNSPLHF.